This T cell receptor (beta chain) is from a study of T cell responses to AZD1222 COVID-19 vaccine (dated by TCRdb to the early 2020s). For the study in its entirety: A total of 230 to 250 trial participants underwent TCR sequencing, of whom under 220 had received two doses of AZD1222 and some 25 had received two doses of the MenACWY control vaccine. Trial participants were enrolled by age into 18-55, 56-69 and 70-plus year subgroups, with around 150, 28 and 57 TCR-sequenced participants respectively. The research as a whole found: Conclusions about previously exposed vaccinees are limited because only a handful of AZD1222 recipients were SARS-CoV-2 seropositive at baseline. In the small 56-69-year group, the increase in depth fell short of significance, most likely because of low power. CD4 TCRs associated with the vaccine covered the entire spike protein, and the dominant responses were in regions 160-218 and 743-854. A significant rise in spike-specific TCR breadth and depth was observed after two AZD1222 doses relative to day 0 and relative to MenACWY recipients. Nearly half of unique spike-specific TCRs reportedly recognized epitopes outside regions mutated in the B.1.351 and B.1.1.7 variants. Because no day 14 peak-response samples were available, repertoires were characterized only after the peak T cell response. Most participants were white British and females outnumbered males, and the authors suggested that clonal diversity may have been underestimated.

The CDR3 regions of human TCRbeta chains were analyzed by immunosequencing. Under the source paper's analysis protocol: TCRs in the repertoires were matched against a reference library of SARS-CoV-2-specific TCRs that had been generated with the MIRA antigen-specificity platform. Breadth was defined as the fraction of unique TCRs that were SARS-CoV-2-associated. Depth was defined as the fraction of total T cells that were SARS-CoV-2-associated. Using the MIRA data, each spike-specific TCR was assigned both to the spike region to which the TCR was reactive and to a CD4 or CD8 class. Log10-transformed breadth and depth values were compared by one-way ANOVA with Sidak's multiple comparisons tests. TCRdb provides this immuneACCESS table in a form limited to in-frame rearrangements. Some clones are lacking; in checked studies, under half of them reflect an unresolved V gene, and why the rest are absent is not known. The DNA gave D and trimming, while V, J and clone size come from that table. In all, the sample holds approximately 150,000 clones, and about 86% of those were seen once. The biggest ten clones account for less than 6% of the sample.

The time point label corresponds to: about 28 days (+/-7) after the second vaccine dose. AZD1222 recipients whose second dose came at about 4 weeks and those whose second dose came at about 12 weeks were combined into one group, since spike-specific TCR depth and breadth did not differ between the two schedules. The vaccinee samples were drawn from two UK trials, COV001 and COV002, one of which was a single-blind randomized controlled phase 2/3 trial testing AZD1222 (ChAdOx1 nCoV-19) in healthy adults. For TCRbeta chain sequencing, PBMC samples were collected from trial participants at day 0 and at day 28 after the second dose. At the junction V is shortened by 6 bases and J by 5 bases; bases outside the gene matches: 6. The CDR3 runs 13 amino acids, cysteine and phenylalanine included. The read is trimmed to its CDR3 DNA, 39 bases read in frame from base 1. From a lookup of the germline V gene, CDR1 and CDR2 are SGHTA and FQGNSA.

Comment on this clone: Its antigen has not been determined. Base qualities were left out, and no much larger clone turns up one base away.

The chain is made from TRBV7-2 and TRBJ1-1; TRBD1 agrees with 7 junctional bases. The source is an adult who received the AZD1222 COVID-19 vaccine. The specimen was peripheral blood, collected 28 days after the second AZD1222 dose. The CDR3 region has the sequence CASSSQGGTEAFF. In nucleotides, the sequence is TGTGCCAGCAGTAGTCAGGGGGGTACTGAAGCTTTCTTT. The full variable domain, completed from the reference TRBV7-2 and TRBJ1-1 proteins outside the CDR3, reads GAGVSQSPSNKVTEKGKDVELRCDPISGHTALYWYRQSLGQGLEFLIYFQGNSAPDKSGLPSDRFSAERTGGSVSTLTIQRTQQEDSAVYLCASSSQGGTEAFFGQGTRLTVV.